This is a list of T cell receptor beta chains from one sample in a study of identical twins. MiXCR was run by TCRdb on the 5' RACE reads, yielding one entry per CDR3 protein. In the table there are some 790,000 distinct CDR3 sequences, 18% of which are singletons. This same sample was also taken into another study, of T cells expressing NK-cell markers.

The sequenced sample consisted of PBMCs. Every receptor here comes from a woman under 30 in good health. Both conserved end residues are part of each CDR3. The order of the fields is V gene, J gene, CDR3 protein.

V: TRBV7-8
J: TRBJ2-3
CDR3: CASSLVVITTGVESDTQYF

V: TRBV20-1
J: TRBJ2-1
CDR3: CSVIRRGTNNEQFF

V: TRBV12-3/TRBV12-4
J: TRBJ1-1
CDR3: CASRRGVGTEAFF

V: TRBV12-3/TRBV12-4
J: TRBJ2-5
CDR3: CASSPRDWKETQYF

V: TRBV12-3/TRBV12-4
J: TRBJ2-3
CDR3: CASSFLGSADTQYF

V: TRBV20-1
J: TRBJ2-1
CDR3: CSARSRLNYNEQFF

V: TRBV3-1
J: TRBJ1-1
CDR3: CASSPLSGGPEAFF

V: TRBV7-2
J: TRBJ2-1
CDR3: CASSFRSGTSGYNEQFF

V: TRBV7-2
J: TRBJ2-7
CDR3: CASSSPQGYGFYEQYF

V: TRBV7-2
J: TRBJ1-2
CDR3: CASSLGVGSAYYGYTF